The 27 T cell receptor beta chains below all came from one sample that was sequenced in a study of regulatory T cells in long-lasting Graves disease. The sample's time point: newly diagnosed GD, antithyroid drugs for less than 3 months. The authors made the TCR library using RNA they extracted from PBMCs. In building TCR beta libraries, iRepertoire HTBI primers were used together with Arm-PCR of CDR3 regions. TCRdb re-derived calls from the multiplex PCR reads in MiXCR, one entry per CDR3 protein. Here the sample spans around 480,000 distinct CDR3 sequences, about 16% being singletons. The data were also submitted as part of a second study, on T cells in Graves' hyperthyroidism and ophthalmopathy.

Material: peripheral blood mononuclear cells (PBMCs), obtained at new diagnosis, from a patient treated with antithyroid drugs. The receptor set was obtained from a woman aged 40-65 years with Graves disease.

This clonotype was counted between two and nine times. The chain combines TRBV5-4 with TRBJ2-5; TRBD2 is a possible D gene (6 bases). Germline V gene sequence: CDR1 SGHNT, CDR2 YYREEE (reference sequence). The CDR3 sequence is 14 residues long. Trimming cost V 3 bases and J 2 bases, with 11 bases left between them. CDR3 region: CASSSRDSQETQYF. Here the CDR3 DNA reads TGTGCCAGCAGCTCCCGGGACTCTCAAGAGACCCAGTACTTC.

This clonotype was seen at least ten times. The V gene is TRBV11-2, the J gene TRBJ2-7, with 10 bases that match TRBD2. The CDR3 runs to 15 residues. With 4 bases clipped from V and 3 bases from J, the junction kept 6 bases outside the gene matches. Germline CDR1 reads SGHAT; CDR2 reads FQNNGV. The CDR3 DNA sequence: TGTGCCAGCAGCTCCGAGCGGGGGGGCTTCTACGAGCAGTACTTC. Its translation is CASSSERGGFYEQYF.

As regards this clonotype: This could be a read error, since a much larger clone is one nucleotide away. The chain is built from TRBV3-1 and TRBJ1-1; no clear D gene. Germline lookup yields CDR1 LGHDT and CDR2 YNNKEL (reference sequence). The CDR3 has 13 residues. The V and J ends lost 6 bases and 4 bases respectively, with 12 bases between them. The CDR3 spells CASRQAGSTEAFF. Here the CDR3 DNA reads TGTGCCAGCAGGCAGGCGGGGAGCACTGAAGCTTTCTTT. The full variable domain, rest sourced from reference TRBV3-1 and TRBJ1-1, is DTAVSQTPKYLVTQMGNDKSIKCEQNLGHDTMYWYKQDSKKFLKIMFSYNNKELIINETVPNRFSPKSPDKAHLNLHINSLELGDSAVYFCASRQAGSTEAFFGQGTRLTVV.

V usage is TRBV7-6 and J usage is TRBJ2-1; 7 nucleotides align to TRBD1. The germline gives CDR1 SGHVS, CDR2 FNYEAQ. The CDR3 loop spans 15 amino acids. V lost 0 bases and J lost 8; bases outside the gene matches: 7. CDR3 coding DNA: TGTGCCAGCAGCTTAGCGCAGGGACAGACGCATGAGCAGTTCTTC. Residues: CASSLAQGQTHEQFF. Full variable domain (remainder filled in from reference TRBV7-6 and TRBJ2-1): GAGVSQSPRYKVTKRGQDVALRCDPISGHVSLYWYRQALGQGPEFLTYFNYEAQQDKSGLPNDRFSAERPEGSISTLTIQRTEQRDSAMYRCASSLAQGQTHEQFFGPGTRLTVL.

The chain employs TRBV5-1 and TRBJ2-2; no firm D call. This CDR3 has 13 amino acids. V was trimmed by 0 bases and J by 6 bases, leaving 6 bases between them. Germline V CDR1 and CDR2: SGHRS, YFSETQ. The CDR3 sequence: CASSLDPAGELFF. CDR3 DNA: TGCGCCAGCAGCTTGGACCCAGCCGGGGAGCTGTTTTTT.

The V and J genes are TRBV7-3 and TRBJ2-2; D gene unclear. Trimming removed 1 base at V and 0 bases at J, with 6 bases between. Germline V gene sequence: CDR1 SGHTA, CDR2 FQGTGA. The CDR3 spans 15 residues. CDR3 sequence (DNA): TGTGCCAGCAGCTTAAGGCCAGCGAACACCGGGGAGCTGTTTTTT. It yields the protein CASSLRPANTGELFF.

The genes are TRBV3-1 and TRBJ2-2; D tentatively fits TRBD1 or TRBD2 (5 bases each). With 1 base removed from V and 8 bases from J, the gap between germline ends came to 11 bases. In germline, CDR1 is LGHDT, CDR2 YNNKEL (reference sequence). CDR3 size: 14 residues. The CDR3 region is CASSQGPWGGELFF. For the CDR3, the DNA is TGTGCCAGCAGCCAAGGACCGTGGGGGGGGGAGCTGTTTTTT.

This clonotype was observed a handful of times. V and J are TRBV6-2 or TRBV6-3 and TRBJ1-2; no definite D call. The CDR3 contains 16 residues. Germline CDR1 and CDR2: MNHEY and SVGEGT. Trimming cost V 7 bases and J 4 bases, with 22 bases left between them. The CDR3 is CASIPFSGEAGYGYTF. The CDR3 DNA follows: TGTGCCAGCATTCCCTTTTCAGGCGAAGCTGGCTATGGCTACACCTTC.

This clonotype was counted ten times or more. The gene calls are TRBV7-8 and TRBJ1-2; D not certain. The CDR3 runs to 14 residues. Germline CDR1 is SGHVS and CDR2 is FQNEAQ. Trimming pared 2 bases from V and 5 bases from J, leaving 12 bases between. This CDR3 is CASSLNTGLYGYTF. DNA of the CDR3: TGTGCCAGCAGCTTAAATACCGGCTTGTATGGCTACACCTTC.

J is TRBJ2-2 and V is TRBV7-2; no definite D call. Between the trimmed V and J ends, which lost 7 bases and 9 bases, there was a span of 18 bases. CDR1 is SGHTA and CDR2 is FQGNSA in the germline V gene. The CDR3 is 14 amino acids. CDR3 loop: CASTPALVGRELFF. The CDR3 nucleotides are TGTGCCAGCACCCCCGCCCTCGTTGGGAGGGAGCTGTTTTTT.

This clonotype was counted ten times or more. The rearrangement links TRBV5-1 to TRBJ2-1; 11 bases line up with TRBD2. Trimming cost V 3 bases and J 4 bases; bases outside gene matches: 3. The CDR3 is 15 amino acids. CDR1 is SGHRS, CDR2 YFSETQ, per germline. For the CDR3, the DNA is TGCGCCAGCAGCTCCCTAGCGGGGGGTTACAATGAGCAGTTCTTC. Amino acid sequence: CASSSLAGGYNEQFF.

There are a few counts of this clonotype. The CDR3 DNA follows: TGTGCCACCTCAGACGGTTCAACTAATGAAAAACTGTTTTTT. Translating it yields CATSDGSTNEKLFF. The V and J genes are TRBV28 and TRBJ1-4; no clear D gene. Trimming shortened V by 10 bases and J by 0 bases, and 12 bases separated the two germline ends. Germline loops: CDR1 MDHEN, CDR2 SYDVKM. The CDR3 is 14 residues long.

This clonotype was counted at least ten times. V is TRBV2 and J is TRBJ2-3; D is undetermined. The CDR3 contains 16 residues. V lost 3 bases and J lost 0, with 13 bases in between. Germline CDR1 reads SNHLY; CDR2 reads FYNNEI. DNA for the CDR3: TGTGCCAGCAGTGATTTGCGGCGGAGTAGCACAGATACGCAGTATTTT. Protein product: CASSDLRRSSTDTQYF.

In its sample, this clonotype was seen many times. The CDR3 is CASSIRSSYDNYGYTF. The CDR3 DNA sequence: TGTGCCAGTAGTATAAGGTCCAGCTACGATAACTATGGCTACACCTTC. The chain uses TRBV19 and TRBJ1-2; unclear D gene. CDR1 and CDR2 from the germline V gene are LNHDA and SQIVND (reference sequence). V was trimmed by 2 bases and J by 1 base, leaving 14 bases between them. This CDR3 contains 16 residues.

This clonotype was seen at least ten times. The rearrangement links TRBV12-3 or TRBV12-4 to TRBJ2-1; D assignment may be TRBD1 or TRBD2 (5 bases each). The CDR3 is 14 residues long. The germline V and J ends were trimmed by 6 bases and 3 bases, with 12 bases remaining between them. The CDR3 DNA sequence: TGTGCCAGCAGCACCGGGACGGTCTACAATGAGCAGTTCTTC. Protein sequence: CASSTGTVYNEQFF.

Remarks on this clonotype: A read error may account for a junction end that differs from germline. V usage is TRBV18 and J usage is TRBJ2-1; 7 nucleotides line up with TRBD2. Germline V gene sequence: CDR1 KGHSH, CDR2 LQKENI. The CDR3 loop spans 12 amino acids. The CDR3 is CASSPREGKQSF. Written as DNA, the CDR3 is TGTGCCAGCTCACCACGGGAGGGGAAGCAGTCCTTC.

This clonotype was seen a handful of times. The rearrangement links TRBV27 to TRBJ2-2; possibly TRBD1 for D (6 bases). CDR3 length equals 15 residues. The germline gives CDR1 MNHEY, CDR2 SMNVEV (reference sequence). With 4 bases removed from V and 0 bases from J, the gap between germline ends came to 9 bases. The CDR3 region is CASSSGQTNTGELFF. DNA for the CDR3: TGTGCCAGCAGTTCGGGACAAACGAACACCGGGGAGCTGTTTTTT.

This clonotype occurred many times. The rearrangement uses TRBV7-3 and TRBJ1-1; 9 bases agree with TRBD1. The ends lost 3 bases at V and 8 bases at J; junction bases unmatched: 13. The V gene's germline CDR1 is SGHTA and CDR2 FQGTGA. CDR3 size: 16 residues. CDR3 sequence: CASSLQGQGPKREAFF. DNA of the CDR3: TGTGCCAGCAGCTTGCAGGGACAGGGACCAAAAAGGGAAGCTTTCTTT.

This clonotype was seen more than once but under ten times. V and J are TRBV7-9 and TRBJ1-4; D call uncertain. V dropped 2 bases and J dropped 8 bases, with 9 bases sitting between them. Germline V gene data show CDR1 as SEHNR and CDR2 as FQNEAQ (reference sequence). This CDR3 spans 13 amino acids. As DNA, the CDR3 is TGTGCCAGCAGCTTATCACAGCCGGAAAAACTGTTTTTT. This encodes CASSLSQPEKLFF. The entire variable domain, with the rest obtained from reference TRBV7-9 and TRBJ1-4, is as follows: DTGVSQNPRHKITKRGQNVTFRCDPISEHNRLYWYRQTLGQGPEFLTYFQNEAQLEKSRLLSDRFSAERPKGSFSTLEIQRTEQGDSAMYLCASSLSQPEKLFFGSGTQLSVL.

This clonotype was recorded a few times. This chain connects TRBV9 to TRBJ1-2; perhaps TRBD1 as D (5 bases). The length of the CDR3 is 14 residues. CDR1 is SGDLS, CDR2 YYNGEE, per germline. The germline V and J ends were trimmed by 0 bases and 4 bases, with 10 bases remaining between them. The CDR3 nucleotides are TGTGCCAGCAGCGTAGATGAGGGGACCTATGGCTACACCTTC. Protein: CASSVDEGTYGYTF.

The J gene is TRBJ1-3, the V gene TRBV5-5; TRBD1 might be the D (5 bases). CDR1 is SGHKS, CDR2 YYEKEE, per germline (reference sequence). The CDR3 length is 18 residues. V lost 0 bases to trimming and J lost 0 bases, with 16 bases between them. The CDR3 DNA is TGTGCCAGCAGCTTGGGGGCGGGACCCCTGTTCTCTGGAAACACCATATATTTT. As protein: CASSLGAGPLFSGNTIYF.

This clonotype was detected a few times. The CDR3 DNA reads TGTGCCAGCAGCTTAGCGGAGGGAGGGAGCACTGAAGCTTTCTTT. This encodes CASSLAEGGSTEAFF. The chain combines TRBV7-9 with TRBJ1-1; no reliable D call. The ends were cut back, 0 bases at V and 4 bases at J, with 12 bases in the middle. This CDR3 is built from 15 residues. The germline gives CDR1 SEHNR, CDR2 FQNEAQ (reference sequence).

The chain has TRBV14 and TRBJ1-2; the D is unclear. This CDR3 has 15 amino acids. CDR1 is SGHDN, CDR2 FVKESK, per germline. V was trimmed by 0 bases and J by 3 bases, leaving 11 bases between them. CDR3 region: CASSQDRRIDYGYTF. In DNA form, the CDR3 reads TGTGCCAGCAGCCAAGACAGGCGCATTGACTATGGCTACACCTTC.

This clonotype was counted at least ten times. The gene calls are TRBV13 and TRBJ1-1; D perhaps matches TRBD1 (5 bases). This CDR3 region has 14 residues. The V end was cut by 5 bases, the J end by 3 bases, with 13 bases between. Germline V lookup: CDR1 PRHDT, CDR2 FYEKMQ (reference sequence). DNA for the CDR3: TGTGCCAGCAGCACGGCAGGGAGGGACACTGAAGCTTTCTTT. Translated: CASSTAGRDTEAFF.

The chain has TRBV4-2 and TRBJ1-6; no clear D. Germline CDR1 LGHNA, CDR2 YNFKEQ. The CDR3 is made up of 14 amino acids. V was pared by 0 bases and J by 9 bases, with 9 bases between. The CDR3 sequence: CASSQEVGSSPLHF. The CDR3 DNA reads TGTGCCAGCAGCCAAGAGGTTGGGAGTTCACCCCTCCACTTT.

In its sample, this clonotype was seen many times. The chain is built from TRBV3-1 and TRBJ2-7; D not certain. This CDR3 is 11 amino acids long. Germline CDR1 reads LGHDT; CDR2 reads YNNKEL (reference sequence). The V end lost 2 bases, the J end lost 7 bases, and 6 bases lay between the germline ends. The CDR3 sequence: CASSQREEQYF. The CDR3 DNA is TGTGCCAGCAGCCAAAGAGAAGAGCAGTACTTC.

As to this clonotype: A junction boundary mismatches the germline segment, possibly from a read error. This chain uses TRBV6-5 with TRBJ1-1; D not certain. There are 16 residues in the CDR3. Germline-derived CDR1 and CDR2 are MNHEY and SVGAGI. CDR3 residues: CASSYTKILGNTEASF. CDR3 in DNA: TGTGCCAGCAGTTACACCAAAATTCTCGGGAACACTGAAGCTTCCTTT.